This T cell receptor beta chain was captured by sequencing in a study of blood T cell repertoires in COVID-19. Study as a whole: Samples representing acute and convalescent COVID-19 were sourced from the United States, Italy and Spain. Nucleic acid was either cDNA or gDNA, and it came from T cells, B-cell-depleted T cells, or PBMCs.

In the original processing: Counts of nucleated cells, estimated from reference gene primer amplification, were obtained. The table came from immunoSEQ multiplex PCR; TCRdb's copy has only in-frame clones and leaves some out. Clone size and the V and J calls come from that table; the DNA yielded D and trimming. Of approximately 58,000 clones detected, approximately 82% appear once; the ten largest clones hold 4.5% to 7%. The CDR3 is 14 amino acids. Losses at the gene ends were 4 bases for V and 7 bases for J; bases not matched to a gene: 11. Germline-derived CDR1 and CDR2 are SGDLS and YYNGEE. The specimen was peripheral blood. The TCR sequence derives from a woman in her sixties with acute or convalescent COVID-19. The gene calls are TRBV9 and TRBJ2-7; 7 bases agree with TRBD2. The CDR3 protein is CASSSSGIGLEQYF. The CDR3 DNA reads as TGTGCCAGCAGCTCTAGCGGCATTGGATTGGAGCAGTACTTC.